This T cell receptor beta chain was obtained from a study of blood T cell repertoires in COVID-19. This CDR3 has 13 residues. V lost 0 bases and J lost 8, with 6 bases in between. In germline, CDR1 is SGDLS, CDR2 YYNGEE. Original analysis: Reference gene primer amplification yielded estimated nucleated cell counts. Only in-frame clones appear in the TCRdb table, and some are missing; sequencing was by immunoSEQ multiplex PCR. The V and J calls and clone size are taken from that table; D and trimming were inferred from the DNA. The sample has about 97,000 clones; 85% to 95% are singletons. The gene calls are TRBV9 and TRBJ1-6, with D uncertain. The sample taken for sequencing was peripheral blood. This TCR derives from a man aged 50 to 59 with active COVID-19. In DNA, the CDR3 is TGTGCCAGCAGCGTAGGAGGTGATTCACCCCTCCACTTT. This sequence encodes CASSVGGDSPLHF.